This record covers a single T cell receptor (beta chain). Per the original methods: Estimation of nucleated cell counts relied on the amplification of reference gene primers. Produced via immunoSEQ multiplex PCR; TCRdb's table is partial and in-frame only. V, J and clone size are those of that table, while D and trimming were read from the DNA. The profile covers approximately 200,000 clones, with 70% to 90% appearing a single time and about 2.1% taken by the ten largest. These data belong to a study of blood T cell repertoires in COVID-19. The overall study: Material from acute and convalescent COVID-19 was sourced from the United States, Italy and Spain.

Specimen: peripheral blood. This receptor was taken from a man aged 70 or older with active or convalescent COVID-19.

The CDR3 loop is CASSYGTGGGYTF. CDR3 sequence (DNA): TGTGCCAGCAGTTACGGGACAGGGGGTGGCTACACCTTC. V and J are TRBV6-6 and TRBJ1-2, with 11 positions matching TRBD1. From germline, CDR1 is MNHNY and CDR2 SVGAGI (reference sequence). The ends lost 2 bases at V and 7 bases at J; junction bases unmatched: 0. This CDR3 contains 13 residues.